The clone carrying this TCR beta chain was observed at least ten times. These data are taken from a study of molecular identifiers for immune sequencing clone quantification. TCRdb reprocessed the PCR reads via MiXCR and lists one record per CDR3 protein. The table records a few hundred thousand distinct CDR3 sequences, around 25% of them present only once. Germline V gene lookup returns CDR1 DFQATT and CDR2 SNEGSKA (reference sequence). Trimming took 8 bases from V and 3 from J, leaving 20 bases between them. The CDR3 runs to 15 residues. The chain employs TRBV20-1 and TRBJ1-5, with D unresolved. This receptor was obtained from a human donor in good health. Some libraries in this study had Jurkat cell RNA spiked in. Material: naive CD8+ T cells from blood, with Jurkat cell RNA spiked in. The subset: FACS-sorted CD8+CD4-CCR7+CD45RA+ naive T cells. DNA for the CDR3: TGCAGTTCAATAGACAAGGGCGACTCCAATCAGCCCCAGCATTTT. This encodes CSSIDKGDSNQPQHF.